The next 16 T cell receptor beta chains were all read from a single sample in a study of T cells in Graves' hyperthyroidism and ophthalmopathy (dated by TCRdb to about 2019). The library was made by multiplex PCR. TCRdb names Illumina HiSeq 2000 as the instrument used. The TCR beta CDR3 regions were amplified from RNA transcripts. For the first round of RT-PCR on the TCR CDR3, the HTBI primer set was used together with the Qiagen OneStep RT-PCR kit. In-frame beta chains were kept once TCRdb had trimmed the public reads at Q25 with fastp and called clones with MiXCR. Rows with a matching CDR3 protein are joined into one entry that keeps the most common DNA and genes. In this sample the table shows hundreds of thousands of distinct CDR3 sequences, about 15% of which occur a single time. The biggest ten clones account for roughly 4.5% of the sample. Sequenced: blood. The receptors were sampled from a woman in her thirties or forties with Graves' ophthalmopathy.

The rearrangement uses TRBV6-1 and TRBJ2-7, with 7 bases matching TRBD1. The CDR3 totals 14 residues. V shed 5 bases, J shed 2 bases, and the junction held 6 bases outside the gene matches. CDR1 and CDR2 (germline): MNHNS, SASEGT. The CDR3 is CASSIGTVAYEQYF. The CDR3 DNA reads as TGTGCCAGCAGTATAGGGACAGTGGCCTACGAGCAGTACTTC.

There are many counts of this clonotype. The chain carries TRBV7-9 and TRBJ2-7; possibly TRBD1 for D (5 bases). CDR3 size: 14 residues. Trimming shortened V by 2 bases and J by 2 bases, and 10 bases separated the two germline ends. Germline CDR1 is SEHNR and CDR2 is FQNEAQ (reference sequence). The chain's CDR3 is CASSLQTAPYEQYF. DNA of the CDR3: TGTGCCAGCAGCTTACAGACAGCACCCTACGAGCAGTACTTC.

This chain connects TRBV11-2 to TRBJ2-6; D gene unclear. CDR3 size: 14 residues. CDR1 and CDR2 from the germline V gene are SGHAT and FQNNGV. V lost 10 bases and J lost 4, with 14 bases in between. The CDR3 sequence is CAIVLDAGANVLTF. CDR3 in DNA: TGTGCCATCGTCCTGGATGCCGGGGCCAACGTCCTGACTTTC.

A word on this clonotype: This clone may be a read error of a much larger clone one base away. V gene TRBV9 combines with J gene TRBJ2-7; 9 nucleotides agree with TRBD1. Germline CDR1 reads SGDLS; CDR2 reads YYNGEE. The CDR3 consists of 15 residues. CDR3 coding DNA: TGTGTCAGCAGCGTAGAGGGACAGGGAACCTACGAGCAGTACTTC. Protein product: CVSSVEGQGTYEQYF.

The table lists this clonotype with many counts. The chain is built from TRBV28 and TRBJ2-5; 11 nucleotides line up with TRBD1. The CDR3 extends over 17 amino acids. Germline CDR1 reads MDHEN; CDR2 reads SYDVKM. The V gene end was trimmed by 6 bases and the J gene end by 4 bases; junction bases not matched to a gene: 13. The CDR3 region is CASRRASGQGASETQYF. Here the CDR3 DNA reads TGTGCCAGCAGACGAGCCTCCGGACAGGGGGCATCAGAGACCCAGTACTTC.

The count of this clonotype is one. The rearrangement uses TRBV28 and TRBJ1-1; possible D gene TRBD1, 5 bases. In germline, CDR1 is MDHEN, CDR2 SYDVKM. This CDR3 contains 14 residues. V dropped 10 bases and J dropped 5 bases, with 20 bases sitting between them. The CDR3 sequence: CATLPGPPRTEAFF. The CDR3 region has the DNA TGTGCCACCCTGCCGGGACCACCAAGGACTGAAGCTTTCTTT.

This clonotype was detected ten times or more. The J gene is TRBJ2-7, the V gene TRBV6-1, with 10 bases aligning to TRBD1. This CDR3 region has 14 residues. Trimming took 7 bases from V and 4 from J; bases not matched to a gene: 7. Germline-derived CDR1 and CDR2 are MNHNS and SASEGT. CDR3 region: CASTVGTGDYEQYF. For the CDR3, the DNA is TGTGCCAGCACTGTAGGGACAGGGGATTACGAGCAGTACTTC.

In this sample, this clonotype turned up many times. The genes are TRBV6-5 and TRBJ2-7; 8 bases are shared with TRBD2. CDR1 is MNHEY, CDR2 SVGAGI, per germline. V shed 2 bases and J 6 bases; nucleotides not matched to a gene: 6. There are 14 residues in the CDR3. CDR3 DNA sequence: TGTGCCAGCAGTTACGGCGGGAGGATGCGCGAGCAGTACTTC. As protein: CASSYGGRMREQYF.

The chain carries TRBV12-3 or TRBV12-4 and TRBJ2-3, with a possible D match to TRBD2 (5 bases). The CDR3 is 16 amino acids. The V end was cut by 7 bases, the J end by 5 bases, with 22 bases between. The chain's CDR3 is CASNRRSGVAGDTQYF. DNA of the CDR3: TGTGCCAGCAACCGGCGCAGCGGAGTCGCTGGAGATACGCAGTATTTT.

The sample holds many counts of this clonotype. The DNA of the CDR3 is TGCAGTGCTAGATCCGACGCCACCTACGAGCAGTACTTC. It codes for CSARSDATYEQYF. The chain combines TRBV20-1 with TRBJ2-7; D is unclear. This CDR3 has 13 residues. Germline values: CDR1 DFQATT, CDR2 SNEGSKA (reference sequence). Deletions cut 2 bases from V and 2 bases from J, with 10 bases between.

Many counts were recorded for this clonotype. V usage is TRBV7-9 and J usage is TRBJ2-7; perhaps TRBD1 as D (6 bases). Germline lookup yields CDR1 SEHNR and CDR2 FQNEAQ (reference sequence). The CDR3 sequence is 14 residues long. V shed 5 bases and J shed 3 bases, with 14 bases lying between them. The CDR3 DNA is TGTGCCAGCAGCCTCCGGGACACTTACTACGAGCAGTACTTC. Protein sequence: CASSLRDTYYEQYF.

This clonotype appeared many times. This chain uses TRBV7-9 with TRBJ2-7; D is uncertain. The V gene's germline CDR1 is SEHNR and CDR2 FQNEAQ (reference sequence). The CDR3 is made up of 17 amino acids. V was pared by 4 bases and J by 4 bases, with 23 bases between. As DNA, the CDR3 is TGTGCCAGCAGCTCTCCGTATGGAGAATTATTAAGTTACGAGCAGTACTTC. Its protein is CASSSPYGELLSYEQYF.

This clonotype was recorded a few times. CDR3 in DNA: TGCGCCAGCAGCGTCGGGACTAGCGGGAGGGCCGTGGAGACCCAGTACTTC. Its translation is CASSVGTSGRAVETQYF. This chain connects TRBV5-1 to TRBJ2-5; TRBD2 agrees at 16 bases. V lost 4 bases to trimming and J lost 5 bases; unmatched junction nucleotides: 8. The germline CDR1 and CDR2 sequences are SGHRS and YFSETQ. The CDR3 covers 17 residues.

This clonotype appeared many times. The chain uses TRBV5-1 and TRBJ2-2; 7 bases map to TRBD1. The V gene end was trimmed by 4 bases and the J gene end by 4 bases; junction bases not matched to a gene: 4. The CDR3 is 14 residues long. Germline V gene data show CDR1 as SGHRS and CDR2 as YFSETQ. The CDR3 sequence: CASSNGQATGELFF. CDR3 nucleotide sequence: TGCGCCAGCAGCAATGGACAGGCCACCGGGGAGCTGTTTTTT.

This clonotype was observed at least ten times. Here the CDR3 DNA reads TGTGCCAGCAGGGACAGGGTAATCTACGAGCAGTACTTC. Its protein product is CASRDRVIYEQYF. The chain employs TRBV2 and TRBJ2-7, with 8 bases lining up with TRBD1. Unmatched junction bases numbered 4, after V lost 6 bases and J lost 3 bases. This CDR3 region has 13 residues. Germline values: CDR1 SNHLY, CDR2 FYNNEI.

There are many counts of this clonotype. The genes are TRBV20-1 and TRBJ2-7, with D perhaps TRBD1 (6 bases). The germline CDR1 and CDR2 sequences are DFQATT and SNEGSKA (reference sequence). The CDR3 is made up of 13 amino acids. V was pared by 5 bases and J by 3 bases, with 14 bases between. The CDR3 DNA is TGCAGTGCTCCAAGTTGGGACATCTACGAGCAGTACTTC. It specifies CSAPSWDIYEQYF.